Listed below are T cell receptor beta chains from one sample, sequenced in a study of identifying expanded T cells in peripheral blood. The method was immunoSEQ multiplex PCR; TCRdb's version includes in-frame clones alone and lacks a portion of them. The sample holds some 120,000 clones; approximately 80% are singletons and the top ten take less than 4%. Sequencing used blood. The receptors here all came from a person between 18 and 70 years old in good health. Each CDR3 is given with its conserved first and last residue. D genes are given only for firm matches. Clone size, where shown, is once, few, many, or a class for clones that have expanded.

TRBJ2-3,TRBD1,TRBV5-4,NA,TGTGCCAGCAGCTTGGGGGACAGGGATGGCACAGATACGCAGTATTTT,CASSLGDRDGTDTQYF
TRBJ2-7,NA,TRBV14,few,TGTGCCAGCAGCCAAGGTCAGGGCTTCTCCTACGAGCAGTACTTC,CASSQGQGFSYEQYF
TRBJ2-3,NA,TRBV25-1,NA,TGTGCCAGCAGTCTATCGGGCGATACGCAGTATTTT,CASSLSGDTQYF
TRBJ1-1,NA,TRBV7-6,NA,TGTGCCAGCAGCTCTTGGGGCCTAAACACTGAAGCTTTCTTT,CASSSWGLNTEAFF
TRBJ2-7,NA,TRBV5-6,NA,TGTGCCAGCAGCTTGGTTCACGGAGGCTACGAGCAGTACTTC,CASSLVHGGYEQYF
TRBJ2-1,NA,TRBV27,NA,TGTGCCAGCCGCTCGGCGGGAAATGCCTACAATGAGCAGTTCTTC,CASRSAGNAYNEQFF
TRBJ2-3,TRBD2,TRBV7-3,NA,TGTGCCAGCACCCCCGGGACTAGCGGCACAGATACGCAGTATTTT,CASTPGTSGTDTQYF
TRBJ1-2,TRBD1,TRBV27,NA,TGTGCCAGCAGTCCGAGTTGGACAGGGGGCAGCTACACCTTC,CASSPSWTGGSYTF
TRBJ2-1,TRBD1,TRBV7-2,NA,TGTGCCAGCAGCTCACAGGGGTTAGAGCAGTTCTTC,CASSSQGLEQFF
TRBJ2-4,NA,TRBV6-5,NA,TGTGCCAGCAAGACCTCCGTCTGGCCCAACATTCAGTACTTC,CASKTSVWPNIQYF
TRBJ1-1,NA,TRBV2,NA,TGTGCCAGCAGTGCCCAGAGCATGAACACTGAAGCTTTCTTT,CASSAQSMNTEAFF
TRBJ1-1,NA,TRBV6-5,NA,TGTGCCAGCAAGATCCCGGGGAGCGAAGCTTTCTTT,CASKIPGSEAFF
TRBJ1-6,NA,TRBV5-1,once,TGCGCCAGCAGCTTGGATCTAGATTCACCCCTCCACTTT,CASSLDLDSPLHF
TRBJ2-1,NA,TRBV28,NA,TGTGCCAGCAGTGTTGAGACAGAGCAGTTCTTC,CASSVETEQFF
TRBJ2-7,NA,TRBV14,NA,TGTGCCAGCAGCCAAGGCCGTATTAGCTCCTACGAGCAGTACTTC,CASSQGRISSYEQYF
TRBJ2-3,NA,TRBV6-6,NA,TGTGCCAGCAGTTACTCACGTCTGGGTACAGATACGCAGTATTTT,CASSYSRLGTDTQYF
TRBJ1-3,NA,TRBV25-1,NA,TGTGCCAGCAGTGACATGGGAGCTGGAAACACCATATATTTT,CASSDMGAGNTIYF
TRBJ1-4,NA,TRBV7-2,NA,TGTGCCAGCAGCCCCGAGCTGGCAGGAGCAGGAGAAAAACTGTTTTTT,CASSPELAGAGEKLFF
TRBJ2-7,NA,TRBV5-1,NA,TGCGCCAGCAGCGACCCGGGGAGGGGGGCCTACGAGCAGTACTTC,CASSDPGRGAYEQYF
TRBJ2-5,TRBD1,TRBV18,NA,TGTGCCAGCTCACCGCGACAGGGACAGACCCAAGAGACCCAGTACTTC,CASSPRQGQTQETQYF
TRBJ2-7,NA,TRBV18,NA,TGTGCCAGCTCATTACAGGGATTGGGCGAGCAGTACTTC,CASSLQGLGEQYF
TRBJ1-5,NA,TRBV7-2,NA,TGTGCCAGCAGCTTAGGCACCGGGAATAGCAATCAGCCCCAGCATTTT,CASSLGTGNSNQPQHF